This is a list of T cell receptor beta chains from one sample in a study of cytotoxic CD8 clonotypes in ibrutinib-treated CLL. Method: immunoSEQ multiplex PCR; TCRdb's copy keeps in-frame clones and lacks some. The sample yields 55,000 to 80,000 clones, around 52% seen once. Sequences were derived from PBMCs, sampled after 12 months of ibrutinib treatment. These receptors were taken from a human donor with chronic lymphocytic leukemia. Both conserved end residues are part of each CDR3. The D gene is left open where the match is weak. A row's size may be missing; if present it is once, few, many or a size class.

d_gene,v_gene,abundance,j_gene,CDR3nt,CDR3aa
.,TRBV5-1,.,TRBJ2-3,TGCGCCAGCAGCTTGCGGGGCAGCGGCAGTGGAGATACGCAGTATTTT,CASSLRGSGSGDTQYF
TRBD1,TRBV2,.,TRBJ1-1,TGTGCCAGCAGTGACGATCCGGGACAGGGTGACACTGAAGCTTTCTTT,CASSDDPGQGDTEAFF
.,TRBV2,few,TRBJ1-2,TGTGCCACTCACCGGGCCCCGGATAGCTATGGCTACACCTTC,CATHRAPDSYGYTF
TRBD1,TRBV28,.,TRBJ1-4,TGTGCCAGCAGTACTACGATAGCGGACAGGGGAAATGAAAAACTGTTTTTT,CASSTTIADRGNEKLFF
.,TRBV6-5,many,TRBJ2-7,TGTGCCAGCAGTGAGGGTAACACCTACGAGCAGTACTTC,CASSEGNTYEQYF
TRBD1,TRBV19,.,TRBJ2-2,TGTGCCAGTAGTACGCGACAGGGTGCGAACACCGGGGAGCTGTTTTTT,CASSTRQGANTGELFF
.,TRBV6-1,.,TRBJ2-2,TGTGCCAGCAGTCTGGCCCTGGCCGGGGAGCTGTTTTTT,CASSLALAGELFF
TRBD2,TRBV29-1,.,TRBJ2-7,TGCAGCGTTGACGGGGGGTCCTACGAGCAGTACTTC,CSVDGGSYEQYF
.,TRBV5-4,few,TRBJ1-1,TGTGCCAGCAGCTTGGTCGGCAGAAACACTGAAGCTTTCTTT,CASSLVGRNTEAFF
.,TRBV2,few,TRBJ2-5,TGTGCCAGCAGTCGGGACTCCGGTGCGCGGACCCAGTACTTC,CASSRDSGARTQYF
.,TRBV6-5,.,TRBJ1-1,TGTGCCAGCACCTTCCAGGGGAACACTGAAGCTTTCTTT,CASTFQGNTEAFF
.,TRBV11-2,.,TRBJ2-1,TGTGCCAGCAGCTTAGGTTACGGGGGCGGGTCCTCCTACAATGAGCAGTTCTTC,CASSLGYGGGSSYNEQFF
.,TRBV15,.,TRBJ2-7,TGTGCCACCAGCAGAGATCGGGCAGCCCAGGTCTACGAGCAGTACTTC,CATSRDRAAQVYEQYF
.,TRBV5-6,.,TRBJ1-1,TGTGCCAGCAGCTTGCTGGGGGGCGTGAACACTGAAGCTTTCTTT,CASSLLGGVNTEAFF
.,TRBV5-1,.,TRBJ2-7,TGCGCCAGCAGCTTGGAAGGGTCCCCCTACGAGCAGTACTTC,CASSLEGSPYEQYF
TRBD1,TRBV5-3,few,TRBJ2-7,TGTGCCAGAAGCGCCCCCTCCGACAGGGGAGGCGAGCAGTACTTC,CARSAPSDRGGEQYF
.,TRBV2,.,TRBJ1-1,TGTGCCAGCAGGCTCGACTCACAGGGAGTAGCTTTCTTT,CASRLDSQGVAFF
.,TRBV28,many,TRBJ2-1,TGTGCCACCGATATAAACGGTGAGCAGTTCTTC,CATDINGEQFF
TRBD1,TRBV6-6,.,TRBJ2-3,TGTGCCACCCGGGACAGAAACACAGATACGCAGTATTTT,CATRDRNTDTQYF
.,TRBV12-2,.,TRBJ2-5,TGTGCCAGCAGCCCTAGGACAGCTCAAGAGACCCAGTACTTC,CASSPRTAQETQYF
TRBD1,TRBV13,.,TRBJ2-1,TGTGCCAGCAGCTCGGCCGGGACAGGGATCAATGAGCAGTTCTTC,CASSSAGTGINEQFF
TRBD1,TRBV18,.,TRBJ1-2,TGTGCCAGCTCACCAGAGAATATGGGACAGGGGATCGGCTACACCTTC,CASSPENMGQGIGYTF
.,TRBV19,.,TRBJ2-5,TGTGCCAGTAGTGACAGGAACATCCAAGAGACCCAGTACTTC,CASSDRNIQETQYF
TRBD2,TRBV2,few,TRBJ2-1,TGTGCCAGCAGCGCCGGGAGGCCACGGTCGAATGAGCAGTTCTTC,CASSAGRPRSNEQFF